The TCR beta chain under discussion was sequenced for a study of cytomegalovirus exposure and HLA in healthy donors. A single count supports this clone. Its antigen is unknown. Broader study findings: Owing to their indistinguishability, certain V segments, notably TRBV6-2 and TRBV6-3, were excluded.

This CDR3 is built from 18 residues. Looked up from germline, CDR1 is SGHAT and CDR2 is FQNNGV. V lost 3 bases to trimming and J lost 0 bases, with 21 bases between them. PCR primers comprised 60 Vbeta and 13 Jbeta primers. Some clones are missing from TCRdb's copy, which holds only in-frame ones; the method was immunoSEQ multiplex PCR. Found here are about 160,000 clones, roughly 85% of them singletons; the top ten hold approximately 1.3%. Sequencing used PBMCs. This receptor was identified in a man aged 25 to 40 in good health and CMV-seronegative. This chain links TRBV11-2 with TRBJ2-7, with D possibly TRBD2 on 6 matching bases. CDR3 sequence (DNA): TGTGCCAGCAGCTTTACTTCTGGTGGGGCGGGACTCTCCTACGAGCAGTACTTC. As protein: CASSFTSGGAGLSYEQYF.